The T cell receptor beta chain under discussion was sequenced for a study of T cell responses to AZD1222 COVID-19 vaccine (dated by TCRdb to the early 2020s). For context, the study as a whole: AZD1222 recipients whose second dose came at about 4 weeks and those whose second dose came at about 12 weeks were combined into one group, since spike-specific TCR depth and breadth did not differ between the two schedules. A total of roughly 240 trial participants underwent TCR sequencing, of whom some 210 received two doses of AZD1222 and 26 received two doses of the MenACWY control vaccine. Trial participants were enrolled by age into subgroups of 18-55, 56-69 and 70-plus years, and around 140, 26 and 57 TCR-sequenced participants, respectively, were included in these subgroups. Broader findings and caveats from the paper: In the small 56-69-year group, the increase in depth fell short of significance, most likely because of low power. After two AZD1222 doses, both the breadth and the depth of spike-specific TCRs were significantly higher than at day 0 and than in MenACWY recipients. Nearly half of unique spike-specific TCRs reportedly recognized epitopes outside regions mutated in the B.1.351 and B.1.1.7 variants. Vaccine-associated CD4 TCRs spanned the whole spike protein, with dominant responses in regions 160-218 and 743-854. Most participants were white British and females outnumbered males, and the authors suggested that clonal diversity may have been underestimated. Conclusions about previously exposed vaccinees are limited because only 6 or 7 AZD1222 recipients were SARS-CoV-2 seropositive at baseline. Because no samples from the day 14 peak response were available, repertoires could be characterized only after the peak T cell response.

Deletion took 2 bases off V and 7 bases off J, with a span of 13 bases between the germline ends. CDR1 is given as SGHNT and CDR2 as YYREEE, both from the germline V gene (reference sequence). The CDR3, cysteine through phenylalanine, is 13 amino acids long. Here the CDR3 DNA is all that survives: 39 bases in frame from base 1. The time point label, read with the paper, signifies: baseline before first vaccination. Vaccinee samples came from UK trials COV001 and COV002, including a single-blind randomized controlled phase 2/3 trial of AZD1222 (ChAdOx1 nCoV-19) in healthy adults. Trial participant PBMC samples were collected at day 0 and day 28 after the second dose for TCRbeta chain sequencing. The CDR3 regions of human TCRbeta chains were subjected to immunosequencing. The source study handled its data this way. Repertoire TCRs were checked for matches against a reference library of SARS-CoV-2-specific TCRs that had been generated using the MIRA antigen-specificity platform. Breadth was defined as the fraction of unique TCRs that were SARS-CoV-2-associated, and depth was defined as the fraction of total T cells that were SARS-CoV-2-associated. Using the MIRA data, each spike-specific TCR was mapped to the spike region that the TCR reacts to and placed in a CD4 or CD8 class. Log10-transformed breadth and depth values were compared by one-way ANOVA with Sidak's multiple comparisons tests. In TCRdb, the immuneACCESS table is reduced to in-frame sequences with V and J assigned. These tables do not hold every clone; where another copy was compared, an unresolved V gene accounts for under half, and the others remain unexplained. V and J calls and clone size come straight from that table; D and trimming were deduced from the DNA. This sample holds roughly 120,000 clones; about 90% were observed only once. The ten largest clones capture around 9.4% of the sample.

On this clone: The clone's antigen remains unknown. One base away there is no much larger clone; base qualities are not given.

This receptor was identified in an adult in good health. The specimen comprised peripheral blood, sampled on day 0 of AZD1222 vaccination. The chain uses TRBV5-4 and TRBJ2-7; possibly the D gene is TRBD1, per 5 matching bases. This receptor carries the CDR3 CASSFTPQGEQYF. The nucleotide sequence reads as follows: TGTGCCAGCAGCTTTACACCCCAGGGAGAGCAGTACTTC.